Below, one T cell receptor (beta chain) is given with its context. What it recognizes is unknown. Treatment of the sample: around 19 received Ad26.COV2.S at low or high dose, single or two shots; about 5 received placebo; per-sample allocation not given. The samples were gathered on day 63 after the first injection of vaccine or placebo. Based in Boston, the donor was an adult of 18-55 years. The data stem from a study of Ad26.COV2.S vaccination and SARS-CoV-2 variants. Study overall: The study gave Ad26.COV2.S intramuscularly, once or twice 56 days apart.

Notes on the study in general: It is possible that the TCR breadth and depth analyses underestimated the total T cell responses.

V gave up 6 bases and J gave up 5 bases, with 20 bases separating them. This CDR3 comprises 16 residues. Germline CDR1 reads SNHLY; CDR2 reads FYNNEI. Here immunoSEQ multiplex PCR was the method, and the copy in TCRdb shows in-frame clones only, minus some. Of fewer than 400,000 clones listed, approximately 90% were seen once; the top ten hold 3.5%. The sequencing here drew on peripheral blood, taken in a trial of Ad26.COV2.S vaccine versus placebo. V gene TRBV2 combines with J gene TRBJ1-5, with a weak D call TRBD1 (6 bases). This sequence was found in a person aged 18-60 years who received the Ad26.COV2.S COVID-19 vaccine or a placebo. CDR3 nucleotides: TGTGCCAGCAGCGGGGGGCCTCTTGGATCGCATCAGCCCCAGCATTTT. This translates into CASSGGPLGSHQPQHF.